The T cell receptor (beta chain) under discussion was sequenced for a study of blood T cells in healthy people across ages. General study results and limits: Long-lived donors carried more naive CD4+ cells and greater diversity than aged donors. Per-million-T-cell TCR beta diversity fell roughly linearly with age.

This clonotype was observed a single time. The antigen remains unidentified. Samples each yielded at least 5 micrograms of total RNA. A second PCR of roughly 7 to 11 cycles used a sample-barcoded 5' primer and a J-beta primer mix. TCRdb re-called the 5' RACE reads through MiXCR, storing one row per CDR3 protein. The profile shows 650,000 to 700,000 distinct CDR3 sequences, less than 40% of them singletons. Sequencing input: blood. This TCR was sampled from a woman older than 75 in good health.

The CDR3: CAISESSGGYEQYF. DNA for the CDR3: TGTGCCATCAGTGAGTCGTCGGGGGGCTACGAGCAGTACTTC. This chain joins TRBV10-3 and TRBJ2-5; 7 bases map to TRBD2. The better agreement between TRBJ2-7 and the DNA end casts doubt on the J call. This CDR3 region has 14 residues. Germline CDR1 is ENHRY and CDR2 is SYGVKD.